The rows below give T cell receptor beta chains drawn from one sample of a study of T-cell reconstitution after alpha-beta-depleted transplantation in children. TCRdb itself ran the PCR reads through MiXCR, one entry per CDR3 protein. Among more than 150,000 distinct CDR3 sequences listed, 6.5% to 7.5% were seen once. Here the sequenced sample was PBMCs from the stem cell graft donor, taken from the stem cell graft. Receptors originate from a human donor who donated a stem cell graft to a child with Wiskott-Aldrich syndrome. Both conserved end residues are part of each CDR3. Each record gives: V gene, J gene, clone size, D gene, CDR3 DNA, CDR3 protein. The D gene is left open where the match is weak. Not all rows give a size; the values are once, few, many and, for expanded clones, a class.

V: TRBV24-1
J: TRBJ2-7
size: many
D: -
DNA: TGTGCCACCAGTGTAAAGACAGAAAGGGGTTACGAGCAGTACTTC
CDR3: CATSVKTERGYEQYF

V: TRBV19
J: TRBJ2-7
size: -
D: TRBD1
DNA: TGTCCACAGGGGGACATGGCTCTCTACGAGCAGTACTTC
CDR3: CPQGDMALYEQYF

V: TRBV24-1
J: TRBJ1-2
size: many
D: -
DNA: TGTGCCACCAGTGATTTACGGGTCGACTATGGCTACACCTTC
CDR3: CATSDLRVDYGYTF

V: TRBV6-1
J: TRBJ2-3
size: many
D: TRBD2
DNA: TGTGCCAGCAGAGATAGCGGGGGGGCGAAAGATACGCAGTATTTT
CDR3: CASRDSGGAKDTQYF

V: TRBV7-9
J: TRBJ2-5
size: -
D: -
DNA: TGTGCCAGCAGCTCCGGGGAGTACCAAGAGAACCAGTACTTC
CDR3: CASSSGEYQENQYF

V: TRBV20-1
J: TRBJ1-1
size: many
D: -
DNA: TGCAGTGCTGGGGCCGATGTCACTGAAGCTTTCTTT
CDR3: CSAGADVTEAFF

V: TRBV4-3
J: TRBJ2-1
size: -
D: -
DNA: TGCGCCAGCAGCCAAGAACAGGACATATACAATGAGCAGTTCTTC
CDR3: CASSQEQDIYNEQFF

V: TRBV11-2
J: TRBJ2-1
size: many
D: -
DNA: TGTGCCAGCAGCTTAGGTCCTAACAGGCAAAACAATGAGCAGTTCTTC
CDR3: CASSLGPNRQNNEQFF

V: TRBV7-2
J: TRBJ1-1
size: many
D: -
DNA: TGTGCCAGCAGCTTTACAGGGACCCGAGCTTTCTTT
CDR3: CASSFTGTRAFF

V: TRBV5-1
J: TRBJ1-2
size: many
D: TRBD1
DNA: TGCGCCAGCAGCACCCCCCGGGGGACAGGGGCAACGCAAAGCTATGGCTACACCTTC
CDR3: CASSTPRGTGATQSYGYTF

V: TRBV4-1
J: TRBJ2-1
size: many
D: -
DNA: TGCGCCAGCAGCCAGGGGTTGAAGGGGCACGAGCAGTTCTTC
CDR3: CASSQGLKGHEQFF

V: TRBV10-3
J: TRBJ2-1
size: many
D: TRBD1
DNA: TGTGCCATCAGGGGGACAGGTGTGAGCAATGAGCAGTTCTTC
CDR3: CAIRGTGVSNEQFF

V: TRBV20-1
J: TRBJ2-7
size: many
D: -
DNA: TGCAGTGCTAGCGGAGTCACAAATCCCTACGAGCAGTACTTC
CDR3: CSASGVTNPYEQYF

V: TRBV30
J: TRBJ1-2
size: -
D: TRBD1
DNA: TGTGCCTGGAGCTTGACAGGGGCTGGATATGGCTACACCTTC
CDR3: CAWSLTGAGYGYTF

V: TRBV6-1
J: TRBJ1-4
size: -
D: TRBD1
DNA: TGTGCCAGCATGTGGGACAGGGGTCGAGAAAAACTGTTTTTT
CDR3: CASMWDRGREKLFF

V: TRBV10-3
J: TRBJ1-4
size: few
D: -
DNA: TGTGCCATCAGTGACCAGACGGGGGCTAATGAAAAACTGTTTTTT
CDR3: CAISDQTGANEKLFF

V: TRBV29-1
J: TRBJ1-1
size: many
D: -
DNA: TGCAGCGTTTTTATGGTCGAAGCTTTCTTT
CDR3: CSVFMVEAFF

V: TRBV7-9
J: TRBJ1-5
size: many
D: -
DNA: TGTGCCAGCAGCTTAGAGGGTGTACAGCCCCAGCATTTT
CDR3: CASSLEGVQPQHF

V: TRBV15
J: TRBJ1-3
size: few
D: -
DNA: TGTGCCACCAGCAGAGATTACCCGGGACTATCCTCTGGAAACACCATATATTTT
CDR3: CATSRDYPGLSSGNTIYF

V: TRBV12-3/TRBV12-4
J: TRBJ2-7
size: many
D: TRBD1
DNA: TGTGCCAGCGCTAGGGACAGGGGGCACGAGCAGTACTTC
CDR3: CASARDRGHEQYF

V: TRBV29-1
J: TRBJ1-2
size: many
D: -
DNA: TGCAGCGTTGAGTTTCCCGGGTACGGCTACACCTTC
CDR3: CSVEFPGYGYTF

V: TRBV24-1
J: TRBJ2-3
size: many
D: TRBD1
DNA: TGTGCCACCAGTGATTGGGGGACAGGCAGCACAGATACGCAGTATTTT
CDR3: CATSDWGTGSTDTQYF

V: TRBV7-2
J: TRBJ2-7
size: -
D: -
DNA: TGTGCCAGCAGCTTCGATCGGGAAAAGTACTTC
CDR3: CASSFDREKYF

V: TRBV6-5
J: TRBJ2-7
size: many
D: -
DNA: TGTGCCAGCAGTTACCGCGCTCGGACCGTCGGCGGCTACGAGCAGTACTTC
CDR3: CASSYRARTVGGYEQYF

V: TRBV14
J: TRBJ2-3
size: -
D: TRBD2
DNA: TGTGCCAGCAGCCCCCTAGCGGGAACGGTAGATATGCAGTATTTT
CDR3: CASSPLAGTVDMQYF

V: TRBV29-1
J: TRBJ1-2
size: few
D: -
DNA: TGCAGCGTTGTGTCACAGGGTGAGAATGGCTACACCTTC
CDR3: CSVVSQGENGYTF

V: TRBV2
J: TRBJ2-7
size: many
D: -
DNA: TGTGCCAGCAGTGTGGGCTCAGGGAGCTCCTACGAGCAGTACTTC
CDR3: CASSVGSGSSYEQYF

V: TRBV5-1
J: TRBJ2-7
size: many
D: -
DNA: TGCGCCAGCAGCGCCTCATTAACCTACGAGCAGTACTTC
CDR3: CASSASLTYEQYF

V: TRBV5-1
J: TRBJ1-2
size: many
D: TRBD1
DNA: TGCGCCAGCAGCGAAGGACAGGTTGAAGTTTATGGCTACACCTTC
CDR3: CASSEGQVEVYGYTF

V: TRBV20-1
J: TRBJ2-5
size: few
D: -
DNA: TGCAGTGCCCTAGCCGGGACCCAGGGGGAGACCCAGTACTTC
CDR3: CSALAGTQGETQYF

V: TRBV6-5
J: TRBJ1-2
size: many
D: -
DNA: TGTGCCAGCATCCACTACCGGGACGGCGGTGGGGGCTACACCTTC
CDR3: CASIHYRDGGGGYTF

V: TRBV5-1
J: TRBJ1-1
size: many
D: -
DNA: TGCGCCAGCACTCCGTTTTGGGAGGGGGCTGAAGCTTTCTTT
CDR3: CASTPFWEGAEAFF

V: TRBV20-1
J: TRBJ1-5
size: many
D: TRBD1
DNA: TGCAGTGCTAAACAGGGGGGCAATCAGCCCCAGCATTTT
CDR3: CSAKQGGNQPQHF

V: TRBV19
J: TRBJ2-1
size: few
D: TRBD2
DNA: TGTGCCAGTAGTATCCTAGCGGGGATCTACAATGAGCAGTTCTTC
CDR3: CASSILAGIYNEQFF

V: TRBV3-1
J: TRBJ2-1
size: few
D: -
DNA: TGTGCCAGCAGCCCATACGGAAGGGGCCGGGGAGGTGGAAATGAGCAGTTCTTC
CDR3: CASSPYGRGRGGGNEQFF

V: TRBV7-6
J: TRBJ2-2
size: -
D: TRBD2
DNA: TGTGCCAGCAGGGGTCAGCCAACCGGCGGGAGAATTGCCGGGGAGCTGTTTTTT
CDR3: CASRGQPTGGRIAGELFF

V: TRBV5-1
J: TRBJ2-3
size: many
D: TRBD1
DNA: TGCGCCAGCTCGCCGGGACAGGGGTCTTCAGATACGCAGTATTTT
CDR3: CASSPGQGSSDTQYF

V: TRBV7-9
J: TRBJ2-7
size: many
D: TRBD1
DNA: TGTGCCAGCAGCTCGTCGGGACAGGGCTACGAGCAGTACTTC
CDR3: CASSSSGQGYEQYF

V: TRBV5-1
J: TRBJ2-1
size: many
D: -
DNA: TGCGCCAGCAGCTTTCAAGCGGGCTCCTACAATGAGCAGTTCTTC
CDR3: CASSFQAGSYNEQFF

V: TRBV12-3/TRBV12-4
J: TRBJ1-2
size: many
D: TRBD1
DNA: TGTGCCAGCAGCGCGACAGGGGTCAAGACCTACTATGGCTACACCTTC
CDR3: CASSATGVKTYYGYTF

V: TRBV6-2/TRBV6-3
J: TRBJ2-1
size: many
D: -
DNA: TGTGCCAGCAGTTACCTCAGTGGGAATGAGCAGTTCTTC
CDR3: CASSYLSGNEQFF

V: TRBV29-1
J: TRBJ1-2
size: few
D: -
DNA: TGCAGCGCTATACAGGCGGGCGGCTACACCTTC
CDR3: CSAIQAGGYTF

V: TRBV20-1
J: TRBJ1-2
size: many
D: TRBD1
DNA: TGCAGTGCTCAGAGGGACAGGGTTGGCTATGGCTACACCTTC
CDR3: CSAQRDRVGYGYTF

V: TRBV5-1
J: TRBJ2-3
size: few
D: TRBD2
DNA: TGCGCCAGCAGCCGACCGGGGACAACTAGCGGGACGGGCACAGATACGCAGTATTTT
CDR3: CASSRPGTTSGTGTDTQYF

V: TRBV10-3
J: TRBJ2-1
size: many
D: TRBD2
DNA: TGTGCCACGATCCCTAGCGGGGGTTACAATGAGCAGTTCTTC
CDR3: CATIPSGGYNEQFF